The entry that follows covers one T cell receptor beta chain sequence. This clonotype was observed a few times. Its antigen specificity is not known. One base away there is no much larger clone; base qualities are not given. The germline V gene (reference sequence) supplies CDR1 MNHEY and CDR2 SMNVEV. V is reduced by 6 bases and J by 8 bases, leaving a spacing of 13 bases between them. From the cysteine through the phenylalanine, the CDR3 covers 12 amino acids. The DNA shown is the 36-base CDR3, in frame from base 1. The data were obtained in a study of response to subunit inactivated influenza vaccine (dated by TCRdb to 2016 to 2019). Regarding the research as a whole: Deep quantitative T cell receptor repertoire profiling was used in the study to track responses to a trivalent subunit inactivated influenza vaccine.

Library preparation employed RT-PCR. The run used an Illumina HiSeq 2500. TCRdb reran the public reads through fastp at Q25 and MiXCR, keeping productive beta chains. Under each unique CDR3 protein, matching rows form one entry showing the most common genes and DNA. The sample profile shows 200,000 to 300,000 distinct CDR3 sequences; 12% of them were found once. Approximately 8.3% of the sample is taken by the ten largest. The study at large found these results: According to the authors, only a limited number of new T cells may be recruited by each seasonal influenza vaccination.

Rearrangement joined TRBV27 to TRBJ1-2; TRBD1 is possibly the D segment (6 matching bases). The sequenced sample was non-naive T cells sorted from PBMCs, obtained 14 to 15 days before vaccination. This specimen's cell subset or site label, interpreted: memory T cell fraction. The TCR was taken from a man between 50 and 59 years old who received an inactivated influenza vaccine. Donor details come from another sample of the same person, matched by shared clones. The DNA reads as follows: TGTGCCAGCAGGCAGGGGATTGAGGGCTACACCTTC. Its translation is CASRQGIEGYTF.